This T cell receptor (beta chain) is drawn from a study of blood T cell repertoires in COVID-19. Overall study: COVID-19 samples, acute and convalescent, were from the United States, Italy and Spain. In each case, the material was cDNA or gDNA derived from T cells, B-cell-depleted T cells, or PBMCs.

The ends lost 0 bases at V and 2 bases at J; junction bases unmatched: 1. Germline values: CDR1 LNHNV, CDR2 YYDKDF (reference sequence). The CDR3 covers 14 residues. As to this clone: The same CDR3 is also encoded by other DNA sequences in this sample.

Authors' analysis steps: From reference gene primer amplification, estimates of nucleated cell counts were derived. Assay used: immunoSEQ multiplex PCR; TCRdb lists only in-frame clones, some missing. D and trimming were read from the DNA, whereas the V and J calls and clone size are those reported in that table. The sample includes under 350,000 clones, 80% to 90% of them seen just once. The clonotype comes from a man aged 40-49 years with acute or convalescent COVID-19. The specimen sequenced was peripheral blood. The chain couples TRBV15 to TRBJ2-7; 7 positions agree with TRBD2. The CDR3 is CATSREGGAYEQYF. As DNA, the CDR3 is TGTGCCACCAGCAGAGAGGGGGGGGCCTACGAGCAGTACTTC.